The 27 T cell receptor beta chains below all came from one sample that was sequenced in a study of T-cell reconstitution after alpha-beta-depleted transplantation in children. Unique molecular identifiers were incorporated when the TCRbeta library was constructed. TCRdb fed the PCR reads into MiXCR, producing one record per CDR3 protein. Of approximately 400,000 distinct CDR3 sequences listed, about a tenth are singletons. The sample here was PBMCs from the stem cell graft donor, taken from the stem cell graft. The source is a human donor who donated a stem cell graft to a child with acute myeloid leukemia.

The chain recombines TRBV12-3 or TRBV12-4 with TRBJ2-7, with TRBD2 matching over 16 bases. The V and J ends lost 6 bases and 10 bases, in that order; junction bases with no gene match: 6. The length of the CDR3 is 14 residues. The CDR3 bases are TGTGCCAGCAGCCCCGGGACTAGCGGGGGGGGCCAGTACGTC. Encoded protein: CASSPGTSGGGQYV.

The V call is TRBV29-1, the J call TRBJ2-7; 7 nucleotides agree with TRBD2. The V segment lost 7 bases and the J segment 7 bases; nucleotides outside the gene matches: 10. Germline V gives CDR1 SQVTM, CDR2 ANQGSEA. The CDR3 is 12 amino acids. CDR3 in amino acids: CSALLAWGEQYF. Written as DNA, the CDR3 is TGCAGCGCACTACTAGCGTGGGGAGAGCAGTACTTC.

The genes are TRBV6-1 and TRBJ1-2, with D possibly being TRBD1 (5 bases). CDR1 and CDR2 (germline): MNHNS, SASEGT. V was trimmed by 10 bases and J by 4 bases, leaving 16 bases between them. The CDR3 totals 13 residues. The CDR3, as DNA: TGTGCCACCAGCCAGGGATACCGCTATGGCTACACCTTC. It translates to CATSQGYRYGYTF.

CDR3 sequence (DNA): TGCAGTGCTAGAGTTAATAGCAATCAGCCCCAGCATTTT. It yields the protein CSARVNSNQPQHF. The V call is TRBV20-1, the J call TRBJ1-5, with D unresolved. V was pared by 1 base and J by 0 bases, with 4 bases between. CDR1 is DFQATT, CDR2 SNEGSKA, per germline (reference sequence). The CDR3 is 13 amino acids.

Remarks on this clonotype: A much larger clone lies a single base off, so this may be a read error. The rearrangement uses TRBV7-9 and TRBJ2-1, with 10 bases fitting TRBD2. V trimming: 5 bases; J trimming: 6 bases; junction bases outside the gene matches: 7. The CDR3 extends over 15 amino acids. Germline V CDR1 and CDR2: SEHNR, FQNEAQ (reference sequence). The CDR3 loop is CASSPGTSVPNEQFF. DNA for the CDR3: TGTGCCAGCAGCCCCGGGACTAGCGTCCCCAATGAGCAGTTCTTC.

There are many counts of this clonotype. J is TRBJ2-1 and V is TRBV7-2, with TRBD1 matching 10 bases. V was pared by 3 bases and J by 7 bases, with 6 bases of the junction left unmatched. This CDR3 is 15 amino acids long. In germline, CDR1 is SGHTA, CDR2 FQGNSA. Written as DNA, the CDR3 is TGTGCCAGCAGCTTTAGGACAGGGGGGATGAATGAGCAGTTCTTC. Amino acid sequence: CASSFRTGGMNEQFF.

This clonotype was counted a few times. The chain links TRBV13 to TRBJ1-3; tentatively, D is TRBD1 (5 bases). This CDR3 has 16 amino acids. Germline values: CDR1 PRHDT, CDR2 FYEKMQ (reference sequence). V lost 7 bases to trimming and J lost 2 bases, with 18 bases between them. The CDR3, as DNA: TGTGCCAGCAATATGGAGGGGCACTTTGCTGGAAACACCATATATTTT. Its protein product is CASNMEGHFAGNTIYF.

This chain joins TRBV5-4 and TRBJ2-1; 8 bases agree with TRBD2. V lost 3 bases and J lost 8; bases outside the gene matches: 10. In germline, CDR1 is SGHNT, CDR2 YYREEE (reference sequence). The CDR3 has 15 amino acids. The CDR3 nucleotides read TGTGCCAGCAGCTGGCGGACTAGCAGCAGTGATGAGCAGTTCTTC. This translates into CASSWRTSSSDEQFF.

CDR3 DNA: TGTGCCAGCAGCCCAAGGGACAGGACTTACACTGAAGCTTTCTTT. This gives the protein CASSPRDRTYTEAFF. The chain recombines TRBV7-6 with TRBJ1-1; 8 bases map to TRBD1. The CDR3 is made up of 15 amino acids. V shed 5 bases, J shed 3 bases, and the junction held 8 bases outside the gene matches. Germline-derived CDR1 and CDR2 are SGHVS and FNYEAQ.

This clonotype appeared a few times. This chain uses TRBV24-1 with TRBJ2-5; D remains unclear. V shed 2 bases and J shed 4 bases, with 7 bases lying between them. Germline CDR1 reads KGHDR; CDR2 reads SFDVKD. This CDR3 comprises 13 residues. This chain's CDR3 is CATSDSSGETQYF. The CDR3 bases are TGTGCCACCAGTGATTCGTCGGGAGAGACCCAGTACTTC.

This clonotype was picked up a small number of times. V gene TRBV4-3 combines with J gene TRBJ2-4, with TRBD2 as a possible D gene (5 bases). The germline V gene has CDR1 LGHNA and CDR2 YSLEER. This CDR3 has 14 amino acids. Trimming left V 2 bases short and J 9 bases short, with 14 bases between. CDR3 in DNA: TGCGCCAGCAGCCAACAGAGGACTGTGGGCATTCAGTACTTC. The encoded protein is CASSQQRTVGIQYF.

This clonotype was observed a few times. This chain links TRBV5-1 with TRBJ2-2, with D possibly being TRBD1 or TRBD2 (5 bases each). The germline V and J ends were trimmed by 0 bases and 3 bases, with 15 bases remaining between them. Germline values: CDR1 SGHRS, CDR2 YFSETQ. The CDR3 spans 17 residues. CDR3 in amino acids: CASSLVVWDLDTGELFF. CDR3 coding DNA: TGCGCCAGCAGCTTGGTAGTATGGGACCTGGACACCGGGGAGCTGTTTTTT.

The sample holds many counts of this clonotype. In nucleotides, the CDR3 is TGCAGCGTAGAACCGGGACAGGGATCCGAGCAGTACTTC. Translating gives CSVEPGQGSEQYF. This chain connects TRBV29-1 to TRBJ2-7, with TRBD1 matching over 9 bases. V lost 6 bases and J lost 6; bases outside the gene matches: 9. The CDR3 spans 13 residues. The germline gives CDR1 SQVTM, CDR2 ANQGSEA.

The CDR3 coding sequence is TGTGCCAGCAGCGTAGGCGGGGAGTGGGCAGGGGAGACCCAGTACTTC. Translation gives CASSVGGEWAGETQYF. The chain couples TRBV9 to TRBJ2-5; possible D gene TRBD2, 6 bases. The germline CDR1 and CDR2 sequences are SGDLS and YYNGEE. The CDR3 runs to 16 residues. V lost 0 bases to trimming and J lost 5 bases, with 17 bases between them. The full variable domain, rest sourced from reference TRBV9 and TRBJ2-5, is DSGVTQTPKHLITATGQRVTLRCSPRSGDLSVYWYQQSLDQGLQFLIQYYNGEERAKGNILERFSAQQFPDLHSELNLSSLELGDSALYFCASSVGGEWAGETQYFGPGTRLLVL.

The gene calls are TRBV11-2 and TRBJ2-2; 10 bases fit TRBD2. J lost 3 bases, V lost 2 bases, and 9 bases had no gene match. CDR1 SGHAT and CDR2 FQNNGV come from the germline V gene. The CDR3 runs to 18 residues. CDR3 sequence: CASSLNALAGADTGELFF. The CDR3 nucleotides are TGTGCCAGCAGCTTAAATGCCCTAGCGGGGGCCGACACCGGGGAGCTGTTTTTT.

The chain employs TRBV2 and TRBJ2-1; 11 bases agree with TRBD2. CDR1 and CDR2 (germline): SNHLY, FYNNEI. V was clipped by 8 bases and J by 4 bases; unmatched bases: 7. The CDR3 runs to 15 residues. The CDR3 here is CASSSGGPTYNEQFF. DNA for the CDR3: TGTGCCAGCTCTAGCGGGGGGCCAACTTACAATGAGCAGTTCTTC.

The chain recombines TRBV20-1 with TRBJ2-7; D is undetermined. Trimming took 3 bases from V and 2 from J, leaving 11 bases between them. CDR3 length: 13 residues. CDR1 and CDR2 (germline): DFQATT, SNEGSKA (reference sequence). The CDR3 here is CSARTESAYEQYV. The CDR3 bases are TGCAGTGCTAGGACCGAGAGTGCCTACGAGCAGTACGTC.

The chain links TRBV7-6 to TRBJ2-7, with 8 bases matching TRBD2. V trimming: 1 base; J trimming: 3 bases; junction bases outside the gene matches: 5. Per germline, CDR1 SGHVS and CDR2 FNYEAQ. The CDR3 contains 15 residues. DNA of the CDR3: TGTGCCAGCAGCTTAGATCGGGGGGGTCGCTACGAGCAGTACTTC. Protein sequence: CASSLDRGGRYEQYF. The variable domain in full, completed from reference TRBV7-6 and TRBJ2-7, reads GAGVSQSPRYKVTKRGQDVALRCDPISGHVSLYWYRQALGQGPEFLTYFNYEAQQDKSGLPNDRFSAERPEGSISTLTIQRTEQRDSAMYRCASSLDRGGRYEQYFGPGTRLTVT.

CDR3 coding DNA: TGTGCCAGCAGCCAGCTTAGCGGGGGCGATTACAATGAGCAGTTCTTC. Translated, it gives CASSQLSGGDYNEQFF. This sequence joins TRBV3-1 and TRBJ2-1, with 9 bases that match TRBD2. V dropped 3 bases and J dropped 4; count of bases not matched to a gene: 7. The CDR3 sequence is 16 residues long. CDR1 is LGHDT and CDR2 is YNNKEL in the germline V gene (reference sequence).

The sample holds a few counts of this clonotype. V gene TRBV20-1 combines with J gene TRBJ2-3; 12 bases agree with TRBD2. Germline V gene sequence: CDR1 DFQATT, CDR2 SNEGSKA (reference sequence). The CDR3 runs 16 residues. The J segment lost 5 bases and the V segment lost 6 bases, leaving 12 bases of the junction unmatched. The chain's CDR3 is CSASYGLAGHGDTQYF. The CDR3 nucleotides are TGCAGTGCCTCATATGGACTAGCGGGGCATGGAGATACGCAGTATTTT.

This clonotype was counted at least ten times. CDR3 in amino acids: CASSQGRETQYF. In nucleotides, the CDR3 is TGTGCCAGCTCACAGGGGCGAGAGACCCAGTACTTC. This chain connects TRBV6-5 to TRBJ2-5; the match to TRBD1 covers 7 bases. This CDR3 has 12 residues. The J segment lost 4 bases and the V segment lost 8 bases, leaving 4 bases of the junction unmatched. Germline V gene sequence: CDR1 MNHEY, CDR2 SVGAGI.

V usage is TRBV5-1 and J usage is TRBJ2-5; 7 bases agree with TRBD2. V shed 5 bases and J 2 bases; nucleotides not matched to a gene: 12. The CDR3 runs to 16 residues. Per the germline V gene, CDR1 is SGHRS and CDR2 is YFSETQ. The CDR3 protein is CASSQNPGSGQETQYF. DNA of the CDR3: TGCGCCAGCAGTCAGAACCCAGGTAGCGGGCAAGAGACCCAGTACTTC.

This clonotype was picked up a small number of times. V is TRBV12-3 or TRBV12-4 and J is TRBJ2-1; TRBD2 aligns across 8 bases. This CDR3 spans 15 amino acids. V dropped 6 bases and J dropped 8; count of bases not matched to a gene: 12. CDR3 coding DNA: TGTGCCAGCAGCGAGCACAGCGGGGGCCGTGATGAGCAGTTCTTC. Translated: CASSEHSGGRDEQFF.

This clonotype showed up many times. This chain connects TRBV5-1 to TRBJ1-1; 9 positions agree with TRBD1. The CDR3 length is 18 residues. Germline V CDR1 and CDR2: SGHRS, YFSETQ. The ends lost 4 bases at V and 2 bases at J; junction bases unmatched: 15. CDR3 in amino acids: CASSLKPGQGVRNTEAFF. The CDR3 nucleotides read TGCGCCAGCAGCCTCAAGCCGGGACAGGGCGTAAGAAACACTGAAGCTTTCTTT.

This clonotype was observed a few times. V usage is TRBV5-1 and J usage is TRBJ2-1; perhaps TRBD2 as D (6 bases). Trimming removed 4 bases from V and 8 bases from J, with 16 bases in between. The CDR3 has 14 amino acids. The germline CDR1 and CDR2 sequences are SGHRS and YFSETQ. Written as DNA, the CDR3 is TGCGCCAGCAGCGGAGGGTCGTTTGGGGATGAGCAGTTCTTC. It encodes CASSGGSFGDEQFF.

The V and J genes are TRBV18 and TRBJ2-1; D is ambiguous. This CDR3 spans 14 amino acids. Germline V lookup: CDR1 KGHSH, CDR2 LQKENI. The V end lost 0 bases, the J end lost 8 bases, and 11 bases lay between the germline ends. CDR3 DNA sequence: TGTGCCAGCTCACCACCCAACGATCGACATGAGCAGTTCTTC. This sequence encodes CASSPPNDRHEQFF.

The V gene is TRBV2, the J gene TRBJ2-1; a possible D gene is TRBD2 (5 bases). This CDR3 has 17 amino acids. V was trimmed by 8 bases and J by 6 bases, leaving 26 bases between them. Germline CDR1 and CDR2: SNHLY and FYNNEI. CDR3 nucleotide sequence: TGTGCCAGCGATTACTGGATCGGGCAGGACCGGGGCAATGAGCAGTTCTTC. It encodes CASDYWIGQDRGNEQFF.